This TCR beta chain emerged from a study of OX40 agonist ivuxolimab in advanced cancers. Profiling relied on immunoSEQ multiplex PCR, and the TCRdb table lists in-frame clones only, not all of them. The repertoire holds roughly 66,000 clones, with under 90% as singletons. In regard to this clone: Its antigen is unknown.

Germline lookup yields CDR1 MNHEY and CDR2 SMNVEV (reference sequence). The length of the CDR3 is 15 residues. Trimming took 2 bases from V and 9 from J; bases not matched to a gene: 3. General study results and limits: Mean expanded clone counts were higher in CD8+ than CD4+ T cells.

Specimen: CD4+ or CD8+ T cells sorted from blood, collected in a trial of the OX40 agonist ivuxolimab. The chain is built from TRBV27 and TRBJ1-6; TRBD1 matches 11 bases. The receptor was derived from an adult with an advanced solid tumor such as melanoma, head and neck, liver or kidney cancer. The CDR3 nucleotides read TGTGCCAGCAGTTTAGGGACAGGGGGAGGTTCACCCCTCCACTTT. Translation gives CASSLGTGGGSPLHF.